The entry below gives a single T cell receptor (beta chain) sequence along with its context. The antigen remains unidentified. This specimen comes from a study of CD4 T cells in relation to SARS-CoV-2 and coronaviruses. CD4+ T cells from unexposed donors were obtained before the COVID-19 pandemic (2011-2018). Isolation of CD4+ T cells took place after around 11 days in culture. The length of the CDR3 is 16 residues. The ends were cut back, 0 bases at V and 3 bases at J, with 14 bases in the middle. Germline V gene data show CDR1 as LGHNA and CDR2 as YNFKEQ. Only in-frame clones appear in the TCRdb table, and some are missing; sequencing was by immunoSEQ multiplex PCR. The profile shows tens of thousands of clones, 76% of them singletons.

The V call is TRBV4-2, the J call TRBJ1-2; D is perhaps TRBD1 (6 bases). Sequencing was performed on CD4+ T cells from PBMCs, cultured in vitro. The TCR comes from a human donor in good health. CDR3 DNA: TGTGCCAGCAGCCAAGAACCAGGGGTGTCAGACTATGGCTACACCTTC. Residues: CASSQEPGVSDYGYTF.